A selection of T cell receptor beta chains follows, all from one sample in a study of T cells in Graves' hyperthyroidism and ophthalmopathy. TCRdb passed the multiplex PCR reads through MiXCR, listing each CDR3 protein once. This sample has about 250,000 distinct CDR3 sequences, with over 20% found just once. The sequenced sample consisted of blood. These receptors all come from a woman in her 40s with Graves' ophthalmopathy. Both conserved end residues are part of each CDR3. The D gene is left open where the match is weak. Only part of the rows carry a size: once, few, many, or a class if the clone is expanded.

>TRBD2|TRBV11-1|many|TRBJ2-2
CASSGEREGQSGELFF
TGTGCCAGCAGCGGCGAGCGGGAGGGCCAGAGCGGGGAGCTGTTTTTT
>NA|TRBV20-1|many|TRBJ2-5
CSATTDTKETQYF
TGCAGTGCTACAACGGACACCAAAGAGACCCAGTACTTC
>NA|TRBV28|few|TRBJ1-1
CASSFWGDTEAFF
TGTGCCAGCAGTTTTTGGGGGGACACTGAAGCTTTCTTT
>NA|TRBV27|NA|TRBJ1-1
CASSFRSDVRAFF
TGTGCCAGCAGTTTTAGGAGCGACGTTAGGGCTTTCTTT
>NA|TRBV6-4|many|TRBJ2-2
CASSEGIVTGELFF
TGTGCCAGCAGTGAAGGGATCGTCACCGGGGAGCTGTTTTTT
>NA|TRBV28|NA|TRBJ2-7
CASRPGRLEFYEQYF
TGTGCCAGCAGGCCTGGACGGCTCGAATTCTACGAGCAGTACTTC
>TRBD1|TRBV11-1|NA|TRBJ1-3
CASSTWTGGSGNTIYF
TGTGCCAGCAGCACCTGGACAGGGGGATCTGGAAACACCATATATTTT
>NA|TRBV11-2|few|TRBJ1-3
CASSLGAGLLSGNTIYF
TGTGCCAGCAGCTTAGGGGCAGGGTTGCTCTCTGGAAACACCATATATTTT
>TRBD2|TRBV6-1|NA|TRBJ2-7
CASSDHGGSSYEQYF
TGTGCCAGCAGTGATCACGGCGGGAGCTCCTACGAGCAGTACTTC
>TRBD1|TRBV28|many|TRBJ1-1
CASREWDRGWDTEAFF
TGTGCCAGCAGAGAATGGGACAGGGGGTGGGACACTGAAGCTTTCTTT
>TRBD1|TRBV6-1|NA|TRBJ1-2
CASSGRQGQFRGGYTF
TGTGCCAGCAGTGGCCGACAGGGACAGTTTCGCGGTGGCTACACCTTC
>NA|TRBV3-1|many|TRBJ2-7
CASSQGASPAYEQYF
TGTGCCAGCAGCCAAGGAGCCTCCCCGGCATACGAGCAGTACTTC
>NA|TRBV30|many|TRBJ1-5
CAWSVGQASNQPQHF
TGTGCCTGGAGTGTTGGTCAGGCAAGCAATCAGCCCCAGCATTTT
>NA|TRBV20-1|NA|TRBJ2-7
CSARQPGPYEQYF
TGCAGTGCTAGACAACCGGGCCCCTACGAGCAGTACTTC
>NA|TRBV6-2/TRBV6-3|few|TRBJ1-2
CASGRGGEYGYTF
TGTGCCAGCGGTAGAGGGGGTGAATATGGCTACACCTTC
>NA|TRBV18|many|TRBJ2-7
CASSVLGHEQYF
TGTGCCAGCTCAGTTCTAGGGCACGAGCAGTACTTC
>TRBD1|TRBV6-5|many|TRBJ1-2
CASSYRTGVGYTF
TGTGCCAGCAGTTACCGGACAGGGGTGGGCTACACCTTC
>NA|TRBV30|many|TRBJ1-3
CAWSRGTSGNTIYF
TGTGCCTGGAGTAGGGGGACCTCTGGAAACACCATATATTTT
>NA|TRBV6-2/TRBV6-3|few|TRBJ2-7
CASRYMGHNEQYF
TGTGCCAGCAGATATATGGGACACAACGAGCAGTACTTC
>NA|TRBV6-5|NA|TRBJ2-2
CASSYFGTVNTGELFF
TGTGCCAGCAGTTATTTCGGGACGGTGAACACCGGGGAGCTGTTTTTT
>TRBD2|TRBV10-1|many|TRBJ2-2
CASSAAGAGELFF
TGCGCCAGCAGTGCAGCGGGAGCCGGGGAGCTGTTTTTT
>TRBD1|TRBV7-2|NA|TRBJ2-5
CASRSPGQKETQYF
TGTGCCAGCAGATCTCCGGGACAGAAAGAGACCCAGTACTTC
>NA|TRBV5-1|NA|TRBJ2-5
CASSLSSSRETQYF
TGCGCCAGCAGCCTCTCTAGCTCTCGGGAGACCCAGTACTTC
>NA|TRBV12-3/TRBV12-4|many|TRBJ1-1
CASSPAGTQPGRNTEAFF
TGTGCCAGCAGTCCCGCCGGGACACAGCCAGGTCGGAACACTGAAGCTTTCTTT
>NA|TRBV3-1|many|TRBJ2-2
CASSQGTLTGELFF
TGTGCCAGCAGCCAAGGGACTCTCACCGGGGAGCTGTTTTTT
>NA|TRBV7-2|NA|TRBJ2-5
CASSLELWWETQYF
TGTGCCAGCAGCTTAGAGTTGTGGTGGGAGACCCAGTACTTC
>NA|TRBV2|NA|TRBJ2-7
CASSERSLYEQYF
TGTGCCAGCAGTGAGAGGAGCCTCTACGAGCAGTACTTC
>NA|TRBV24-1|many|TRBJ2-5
CATSDFTGAEETQYF
TGTGCCACCAGTGATTTCACGGGAGCGGAAGAGACCCAGTACTTC
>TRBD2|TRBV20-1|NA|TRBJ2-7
CSARVLAGGPTYEQYF
TGCAGTGCTAGAGTGCTAGCGGGAGGGCCGACCTACGAGCAGTACTTC
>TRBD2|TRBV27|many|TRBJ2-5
CASSLLLAGVVETQYF
TGTGCCAGCAGTTTACTCCTAGCGGGAGTAGTGGAGACCCAGTACTTC
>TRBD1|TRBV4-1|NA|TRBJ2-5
CASSHPDRGRETQYF
TGCGCCAGCAGCCACCCGGACAGGGGTCGAGAGACCCAGTACTTC
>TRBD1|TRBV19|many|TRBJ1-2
CASRDRGSLGGYTF
TGTGCCAGTAGGGACAGGGGGTCCCTCGGTGGCTACACCTTC
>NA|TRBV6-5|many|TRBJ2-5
CASTSGGSQETQYF
TGTGCCAGCACTTCAGGGGGGAGTCAAGAGACCCAGTACTTC
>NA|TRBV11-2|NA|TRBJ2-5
CASSARTVSPSTQETQYF
TGTGCCAGCAGCGCAAGGACAGTCTCCCCATCCACACAGGAGACCCAGTACTTC
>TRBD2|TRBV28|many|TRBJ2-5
CASSLAGGPHQETQYF
TGTGCCAGCAGTCTAGCGGGAGGGCCCCACCAAGAGACCCAGTACTTC
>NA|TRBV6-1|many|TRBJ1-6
CASTGGAENSPLHF
TGTGCCAGCACCGGGGGCGCAGAGAATTCACCCCTCCACTTT
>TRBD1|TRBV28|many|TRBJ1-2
CASSTPTGWDYGYTF
TGTGCCAGCAGTACCCCGACAGGGTGGGACTATGGCTACACCTTC
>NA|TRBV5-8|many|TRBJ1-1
CASSLLTRWNTEAFF
TGTGCCAGCAGCTTGTTGACAAGGTGGAACACTGAAGCTTTCTTT
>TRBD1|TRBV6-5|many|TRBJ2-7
CATQDRKLEQYF
TGTGCCACACAGGACAGGAAACTCGAGCAGTACTTC
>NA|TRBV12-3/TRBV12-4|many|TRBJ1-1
CASSLLQQNEAFF
TGTGCCAGCAGTTTGTTACAGCAAAATGAAGCTTTCTTT
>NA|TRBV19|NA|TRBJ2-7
CASSMSLHDYEQYF
TGTGCCAGTAGTATGTCACTACACGACTACGAGCAGTACTTC
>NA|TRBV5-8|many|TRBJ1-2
CASSLGWDPRAGYTF
TGTGCCAGCAGCTTGGGCTGGGACCCTCGGGCTGGCTACACCTTC
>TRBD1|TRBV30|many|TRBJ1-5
CACSPGQASFSNQPQHF
TGTGCCTGTTCCCCGGGACAGGCATCTTTTAGCAATCAGCCCCAGCATTTT
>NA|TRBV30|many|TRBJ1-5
CAWSAVGNQPQHF
TGTGCCTGGAGCGCCGTCGGCAATCAGCCCCAGCATTTT
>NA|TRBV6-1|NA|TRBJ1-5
CASSEASPGGAGQPQHF
TGTGCCAGCAGTGAAGCCTCCCCGGGGGGAGCGGGCCAGCCCCAGCATTTT
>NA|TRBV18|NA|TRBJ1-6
CASSPSTGLDNSPLHF
TGTGCCAGCTCACCAAGCACAGGCCTTGATAATTCACCCCTCCACTTT